The following is a T cell receptor beta chain sequence with its context. This sample is part of a study of T cell changes during pregnancy in multiple sclerosis. The protocol was immunoSEQ multiplex PCR, while the TCRdb copy is restricted to in-frame clones and leaves out a portion. Altogether 70,000 to 80,000 clones are present, roughly 94% being singletons, with the ten largest covering about 0.61%. Material: peripheral blood, obtained in the third trimester of pregnancy. The origin of this receptor is a female donor with multiple sclerosis, enrolled in a pregnancy study.

Here the CDR3 DNA reads TGTGCCTGGAGTGTACGAGGGTCCAACTATGGCTACACCTTC. The encoded protein is CAWSVRGSNYGYTF. The chain is built from TRBV30 and TRBJ1-2; D unclear. Trimming pared 0 bases from V and 2 bases from J, leaving 10 bases between. Germline assignment: CDR1 GTSNPN and CDR2 SVGIG (reference sequence). The CDR3 consists of 14 residues.